A single sample gave rise to the 7 T cell receptor beta chains below, sequenced in a study of beta chain features in type 1 diabetes. Study-wide results and caveats: Significant though moderate, a shortening of TCRB CDR3s appeared in all four CD4+ subsets of Type 1 diabetes patients.

Sequencing targeted expressed TCRB transcripts, as all isolated RNA had been reverse transcribed. The assay was immunoSEQ multiplex PCR, and TCRdb's table has in-frame clones only and misses some. The sample lists roughly 150,000 clones; around 8.4% were seen once. No antigen has been assigned to these receptors. Sequencing input: central memory CD4+ T cells from blood. Every receptor here comes from a woman between 18 and 29 years old with type 1 diabetes.

The chain is built from TRBV30 and TRBJ1-2; tentative D call: TRBD1 (5 bases). V was trimmed by 8 bases and J by 1 base, leaving 11 bases between them. Germline V gene lookup returns CDR1 GTSNPN and CDR2 SVGIG (reference sequence). This CDR3 comprises 12 residues. The CDR3 region is CAQRGINYGYTF. For the CDR3, the DNA is TGTGCCCAGCGGGGCATTAACTATGGCTACACCTTC.

This clone was picked up a small number of times. The genes are TRBV7-8 and TRBJ2-3; 7 bases map to TRBD1. V dropped 4 bases and J dropped 6; count of bases not matched to a gene: 7. The CDR3 is 14 amino acids. Germline V gene data show CDR1 as SGHVS and CDR2 as FQNEAQ. The CDR3: CASSSWTGEDTQYF. The CDR3 DNA reads TGTGCCAGCAGCTCGTGGACAGGCGAGGATACGCAGTATTTT.

The chain has TRBV5-1 and TRBJ2-1, with TRBD1 matching 10 bases. Germline V gene sequence: CDR1 SGHRS, CDR2 YFSETQ. CDR3 length: 14 amino acids. J lost 6 bases, V lost 4 bases, and 4 bases had no gene match. In DNA, the CDR3 is TGCGCCAGCAGCGAACGGACAGGGGGCAATGAGCAGTTCTTC. This translates into CASSERTGGNEQFF.

The rearrangement links TRBV7-2 to TRBJ1-2; 9 bases are shared with TRBD1. Germline CDR1 and CDR2: SGHTA and FQGNSA. With 6 bases clipped from V and 6 bases from J, the junction kept 5 bases outside the gene matches. The CDR3 runs to 13 residues. The CDR3 coding sequence is TGTGCCAGCAGGGCCGGGACAGGGAATGGCTACACCTTC. This sequence encodes CASRAGTGNGYTF.

V is TRBV5-1 and J is TRBJ2-7; TRBD1 matches at 10 bases. Trimming removed 2 bases from V and 4 bases from J; junction bases left unmatched: 3. The CDR3 consists of 14 residues. The V gene's germline CDR1 is SGHRS and CDR2 YFSETQ. CDR3 nucleotides: TGCGCCAGCAGCTTTACGGGACAGGGGTACGAGCAGTACTTC. Encoded protein: CASSFTGQGYEQYF.

The rearrangement joins TRBV29-1 to TRBJ2-1; 8 bases align to TRBD2. The CDR3 contains 12 residues. CDR1 SQVTM and CDR2 ANQGSEA come from the germline V gene. Unmatched junction bases numbered 4, after V lost 5 bases and J lost 7 bases. The CDR3 protein is CSVRGGPNEQFF. The DNA for the CDR3 is TGCAGCGTTCGCGGGGGGCCAAATGAGCAGTTCTTC.

This clone was picked up many times. CDR3 sequence: CASRPITGPTQYF. Here the CDR3 DNA reads TGTGCAAGTCGCCCCATTACGGGTCCGACCCAGTACTTC. V gene TRBV12-2 combines with J gene TRBJ2-5; TRBD2, as called in the table, went unchecked against the DNA. TRBV12-2 is an annotated pseudogene. This CDR3 contains 13 residues.